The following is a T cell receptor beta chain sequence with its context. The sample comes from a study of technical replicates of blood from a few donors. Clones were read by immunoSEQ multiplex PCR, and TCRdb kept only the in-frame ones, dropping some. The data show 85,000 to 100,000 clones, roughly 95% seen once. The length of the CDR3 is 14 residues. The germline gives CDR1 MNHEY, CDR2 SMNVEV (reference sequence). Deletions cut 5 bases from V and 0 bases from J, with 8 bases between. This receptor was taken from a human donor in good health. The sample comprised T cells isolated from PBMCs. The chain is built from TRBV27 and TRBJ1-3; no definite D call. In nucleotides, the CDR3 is TGTGCCAGCAGTCCCTTCTCCTCTGGAAACACCATATATTTT. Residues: CASSPFSSGNTIYF.